This T cell receptor beta chain emerged from a study of T-cell memory formation after mild COVID-19. The CDR3 has 12 amino acids. V was shortened by 7 bases and J by 8 bases, with 12 bases between the two germline ends. Germline CDR1 and CDR2: SNHLY and FYNNEI. From the 5' RACE reads, TCRdb called clonotypes with MiXCR, one entry per CDR3 protein. The sample carries 200,000 to 250,000 distinct CDR3 sequences, about a sixth recorded once. The sequencing input was PBMCs or a T cell subset sorted from them (not recorded which). V gene TRBV2 combines with J gene TRBJ2-1; no reliable D call. The receptor was derived from a man aged 18 to 35 who had mild COVID-19 (a few samples of this study predate the infection). Cell type and time point are not known. The chain's CDR3 is CASIPQSDEQFF. The CDR3 coding sequence is TGTGCCAGCATTCCCCAAAGCGATGAGCAGTTCTTC. Full variable domain (outside the CDR3, taken from reference TRBV2 and TRBJ2-1): EPEVTQTPSHQVTQMGQEVILRCVPISNHLYFYWYRQILGQKVEFLVSFYNNEISEKSEIFDDQFSVERPDGSNFTLKIRSTKLEDSAMYFCASIPQSDEQFFGPGTRLTVL.